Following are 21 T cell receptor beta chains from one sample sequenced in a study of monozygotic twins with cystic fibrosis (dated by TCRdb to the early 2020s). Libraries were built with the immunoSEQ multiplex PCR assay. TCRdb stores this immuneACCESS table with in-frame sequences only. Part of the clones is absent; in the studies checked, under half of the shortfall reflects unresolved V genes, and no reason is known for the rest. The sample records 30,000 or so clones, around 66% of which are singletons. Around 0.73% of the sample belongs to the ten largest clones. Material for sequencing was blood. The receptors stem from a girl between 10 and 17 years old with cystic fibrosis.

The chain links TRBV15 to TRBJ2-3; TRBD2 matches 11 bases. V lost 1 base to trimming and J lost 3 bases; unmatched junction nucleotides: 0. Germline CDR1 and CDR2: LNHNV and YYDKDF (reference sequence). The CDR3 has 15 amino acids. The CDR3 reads CATSRGLAGTDTQYF. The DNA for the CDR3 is TGTGCCACCAGCAGAGGACTAGCGGGGACAGATACGCAGTATTTT.

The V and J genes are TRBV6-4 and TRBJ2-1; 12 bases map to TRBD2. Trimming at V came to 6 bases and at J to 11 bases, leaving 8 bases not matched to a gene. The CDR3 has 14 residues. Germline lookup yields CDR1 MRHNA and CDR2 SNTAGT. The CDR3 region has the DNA TGTGCCAGCAGCGTAGGACTAGCGGGAAGCAAGCAGTTCTTC. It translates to CASSVGLAGSKQFF.

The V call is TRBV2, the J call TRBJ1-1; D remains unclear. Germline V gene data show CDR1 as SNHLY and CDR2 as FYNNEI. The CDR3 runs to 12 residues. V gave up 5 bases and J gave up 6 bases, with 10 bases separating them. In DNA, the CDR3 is TGTGCCAGCAGTCCGTTAGTCCCTGAAGCTTTCTTT. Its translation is CASSPLVPEAFF.

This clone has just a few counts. CDR3 in DNA: TGTGCCAGCAGCTTAATCGGGGCTAGCGCAACCTACGAGCAGTACTTC. Protein sequence: CASSLIGASATYEQYF. This rearrangement joins TRBV7-9 to TRBJ2-7; weak D call: TRBD2 (6 bases). The V gene lost 2 bases and the J gene lost 2 bases, with 16 bases spanning the gap. Germline values: CDR1 SEHNR, CDR2 FQNEAQ (reference sequence). CDR3 length equals 16 residues.

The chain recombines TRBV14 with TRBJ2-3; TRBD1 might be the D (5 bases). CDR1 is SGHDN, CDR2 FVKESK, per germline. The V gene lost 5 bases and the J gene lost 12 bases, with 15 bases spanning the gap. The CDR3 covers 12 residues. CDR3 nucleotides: TGTGCCAGCAGCGAAGTTGGGGCTGGTCAGTATTTT. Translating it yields CASSEVGAGQYF.

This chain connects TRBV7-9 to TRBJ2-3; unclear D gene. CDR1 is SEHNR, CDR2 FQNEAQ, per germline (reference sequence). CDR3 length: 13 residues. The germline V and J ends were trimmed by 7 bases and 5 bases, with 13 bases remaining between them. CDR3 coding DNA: TGTGCCAGCACCCTCCGGAGTCAAGATACGCAGTATTTT. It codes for CASTLRSQDTQYF.

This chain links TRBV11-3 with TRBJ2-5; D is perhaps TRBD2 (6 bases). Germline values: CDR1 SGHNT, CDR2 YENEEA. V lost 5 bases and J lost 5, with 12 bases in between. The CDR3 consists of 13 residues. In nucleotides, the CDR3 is TGTGCCAGCAGCCCGGAGGGGTGGGAGACCCAGTACTTC. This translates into CASSPEGWETQYF.

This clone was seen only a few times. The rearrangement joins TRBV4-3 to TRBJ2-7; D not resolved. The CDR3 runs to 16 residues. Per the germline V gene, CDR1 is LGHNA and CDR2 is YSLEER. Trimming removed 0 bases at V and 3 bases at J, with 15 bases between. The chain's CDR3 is CASSQDLAGYNYEQYF. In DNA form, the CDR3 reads TGCGCCAGCAGCCAAGATCTGGCCGGTTATAACTACGAGCAGTACTTC.

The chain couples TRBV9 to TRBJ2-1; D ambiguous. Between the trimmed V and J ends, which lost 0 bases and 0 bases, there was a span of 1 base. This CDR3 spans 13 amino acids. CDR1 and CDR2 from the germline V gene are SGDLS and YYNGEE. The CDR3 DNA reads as TGTGCCAGCAGCGTAGCCTCCTACAATGAGCAGTTCTTC. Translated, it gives CASSVASYNEQFF.

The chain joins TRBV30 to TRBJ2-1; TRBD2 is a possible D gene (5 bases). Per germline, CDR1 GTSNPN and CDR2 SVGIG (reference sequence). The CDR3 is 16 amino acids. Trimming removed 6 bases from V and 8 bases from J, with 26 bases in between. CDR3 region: CACRDPPEVESDEQFF. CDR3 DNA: TGTGCCTGCCGCGACCCCCCGGAGGTAGAAAGCGATGAGCAGTTCTTC.

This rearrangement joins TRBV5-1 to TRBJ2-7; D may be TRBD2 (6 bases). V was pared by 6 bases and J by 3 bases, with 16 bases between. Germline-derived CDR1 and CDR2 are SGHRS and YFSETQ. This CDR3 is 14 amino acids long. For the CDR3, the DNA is TGCGCCAGCACCCTGACCGGAGGGAGCTACGAGCAGTACTTC. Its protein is CASTLTGGSYEQYF.

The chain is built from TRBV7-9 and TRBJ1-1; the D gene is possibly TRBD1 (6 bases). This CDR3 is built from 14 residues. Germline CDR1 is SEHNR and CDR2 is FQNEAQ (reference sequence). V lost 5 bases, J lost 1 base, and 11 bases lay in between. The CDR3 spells CASSPNRENTEAFF. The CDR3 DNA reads TGTGCCAGCAGCCCTAACAGGGAGAACACTGAAGCTTTCTTT. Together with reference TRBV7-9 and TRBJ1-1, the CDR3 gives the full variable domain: DTGVSQNPRHKITKRGQNVTFRCDPISEHNRLYWYRQTLGQGPEFLTYFQNEAQLEKSRLLSDRFSAERPKGSFSTLEIQRTEQGDSAMYLCASSPNRENTEAFFGQGTRLTVV.

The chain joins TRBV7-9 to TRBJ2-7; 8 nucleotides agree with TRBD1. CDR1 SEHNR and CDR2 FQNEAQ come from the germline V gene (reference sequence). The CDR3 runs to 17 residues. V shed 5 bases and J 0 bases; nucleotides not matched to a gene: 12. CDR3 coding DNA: TGTGCCAGCAGCCCCAGGGGGCGAGATTCTAGCTCCTACGAGCAGTACTTC. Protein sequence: CASSPRGRDSSSYEQYF.

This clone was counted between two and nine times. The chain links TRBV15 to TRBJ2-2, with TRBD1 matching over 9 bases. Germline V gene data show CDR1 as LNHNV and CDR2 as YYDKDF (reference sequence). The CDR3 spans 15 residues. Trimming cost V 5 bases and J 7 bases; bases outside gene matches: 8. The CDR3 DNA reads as TGTGCCACCAGCCGGGACAGGGTGCTGGGCGGGGAGCTGTTTTTT. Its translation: CATSRDRVLGGELFF.

The CDR3: CASSDSGTSDYNEQFF. The CDR3 DNA follows: TGTGCCAGCAGTGATTCCGGGACTAGCGACTACAATGAGCAGTTCTTC. The genes are TRBV6-4 and TRBJ2-1, with 10 bases identical to TRBD2. With V trimmed by 3 bases and J by 3 bases, 5 bases remained unmatched. Germline V gene sequence: CDR1 MRHNA, CDR2 SNTAGT. This CDR3 region has 16 residues.

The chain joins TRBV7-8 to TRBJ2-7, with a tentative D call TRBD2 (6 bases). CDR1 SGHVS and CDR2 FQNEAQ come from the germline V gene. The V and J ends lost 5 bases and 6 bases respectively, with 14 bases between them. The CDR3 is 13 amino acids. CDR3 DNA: TGTGCCAGCAGCCGGTTGCGGGACGGCGAGCAGTACGTC. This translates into CASSRLRDGEQYV.

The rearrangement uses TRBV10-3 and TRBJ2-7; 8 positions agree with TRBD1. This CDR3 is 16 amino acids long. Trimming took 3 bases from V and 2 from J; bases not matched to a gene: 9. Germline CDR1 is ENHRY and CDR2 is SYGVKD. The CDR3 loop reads CAISELRDRTPYEQYF. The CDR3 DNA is TGTGCCATCAGTGAACTCCGGGACAGGACACCCTACGAGCAGTACTTC.

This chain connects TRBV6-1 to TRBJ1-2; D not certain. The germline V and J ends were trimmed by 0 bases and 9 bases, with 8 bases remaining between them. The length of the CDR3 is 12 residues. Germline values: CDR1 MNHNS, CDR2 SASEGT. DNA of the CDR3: TGTGCCAGCAGTGAAGCGAGACACAGCTACACCTTC. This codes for CASSEARHSYTF.

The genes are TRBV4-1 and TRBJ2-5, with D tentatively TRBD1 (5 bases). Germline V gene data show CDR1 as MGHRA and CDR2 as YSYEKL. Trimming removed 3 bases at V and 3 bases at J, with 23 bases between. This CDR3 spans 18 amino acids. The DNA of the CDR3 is TGCGCCAGCAGCCATGGATCCTCCGTTGACGACAGAGAAGAGACCCAGTACTTC. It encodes CASSHGSSVDDREETQYF.

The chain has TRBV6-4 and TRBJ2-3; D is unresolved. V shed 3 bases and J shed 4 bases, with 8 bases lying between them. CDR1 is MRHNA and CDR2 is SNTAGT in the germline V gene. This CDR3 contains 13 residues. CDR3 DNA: TGTGCCAGCAGTGAAGGCTGGGCAGATACGCAGTATTTT. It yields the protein CASSEGWADTQYF.

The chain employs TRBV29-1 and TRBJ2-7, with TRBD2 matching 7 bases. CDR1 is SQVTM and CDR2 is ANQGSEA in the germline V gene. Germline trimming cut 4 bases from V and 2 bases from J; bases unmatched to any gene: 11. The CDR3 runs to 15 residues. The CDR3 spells CSVGTRLAEPYEQYF. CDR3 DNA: TGCAGCGTTGGGACCCGACTAGCCGAGCCCTACGAGCAGTACTTC.